Sequencing of this T cell receptor beta chain was carried out in a study of T cell repertoires in cytomegalovirus infection. Study details: CMV epitopes, recently identified HLA-C-restricted and well-studied HLA-B-restricted, were used. Based on public TCR beta signatures, there were indications of CMV infection and of a matching HLA type. Study results and limitations: The ex vivo response showed dominance by HLA-C-restricted CMV-specific TCR beta clonotypes. Summed frequency of shared TCR beta families picked out CMV carriers who also had the relevant HLA.

TCRdb independently ran MiXCR on the reads; one entry per CDR3 protein. The sample shows about 78,000 distinct CDR3 sequences, 40% of them seen only once. This clonotype was detected ten times or more. The antigen is unknown. The receptor was isolated from a human donor in good health (CMV status not recorded). Some clones in this sample may be carry-over from other donors' samples. The sequencing here drew on CD8+ T cells from cultured PBMCs, taken from culture after CMV antigen stimulation.

The CDR3 DNA reads TGTGCCAGCAGCTTCTACGAGCAGTACTTC. Its protein product is CASSFYEQYF. The chain combines TRBV7-6 with TRBJ2-7; D is ambiguous. Germline CDR1 SGHVS, CDR2 FNYEAQ. CDR3 length: 10 amino acids. Trimming left V 3 bases short and J 3 bases short, with 0 bases between.